This T cell receptor (beta chain) was captured in a study of T cells in Graves' hyperthyroidism and ophthalmopathy. The study's findings and limits: With a median lead of approximately six months before onset, the model predicted ophthalmopathy. Expanded thyroid clonotypes (above 0.001) were mostly also found in blood.

This CDR3 has 15 residues. The trim removed 0 bases at V and 7 bases at J, leaving 9 bases unmatched. The germline CDR1 and CDR2 sequences are SGHTA and FQGNSA. With respect to this clonotype: Its cognate antigen is unknown.

TCR beta CDR3 regions were amplified from RNA. The primer set for the first-round RT-PCR of the TCR CDR3 was HTBI. TCRdb re-called the multiplex PCR reads through MiXCR, storing one row per CDR3 protein. This table holds hundreds of thousands of distinct CDR3 sequences, 12% to 15% found once. Patients aged 18 to 65 had newly diagnosed hyperthyroidism of under 2 months' duration. Diagnoses were established using clinical symptoms, serum thyroxine and TRAb, thyroid ultrasound and orbital computed tomography. Sequencing was carried out using blood. The J gene is TRBJ2-7, the V gene TRBV7-2; 7 bases match TRBD2. This TCR derives from a woman in her late teens or twenties with Graves' hyperthyroidism. CDR3 bases: TGTGCCAGCAGCTTAGCCCGGGACTACCCCTTGGAGCAGTACTTC. This codes for CASSLARDYPLEQYF.